The clone carrying this T cell receptor (gamma chain) is labeled as large. Its target is unknown. The same CDR3 can be traced to other DNA sequences in this sample. This entry is derived from a study of γδ T cells in repeated Plasmodium falciparum infection. Notes on the study in general: Over time and infection, Vgamma9/Vdelta2+ repertoires remained highly stable and polyclonal. Donors in Mali lived in a small rural village, largely one ethnic group.

This CDR3 contains 16 residues. V gave up 2 bases and J gave up 4 bases; unmatched junction bases: 2. The germline gives CDR1 GITISATS, CDR2 ISYDGTV (reference sequence). Vgamma9/Vdelta2+ and Vdelta2-negative gammadelta T cells were flow-sorted from PBMC for bulk sequencing. TCRdb fed the multiplex PCR reads to CATT. The table has some 14,000 gamma-chain clones, around 1.6% seen once; the top ten hold around 30%. This sequence originates from a pool of human donors (malaria-infected and uninfected, not separated). This chain connects TRGV9 to TRGJP. Sequenced input: gamma-delta T cells from blood. CDR3 amino acids: CALWEAQELGKKIKVF. As DNA, the CDR3 is TGTGCCTTGTGGGAGGCCCAAGAGTTGGGCAAAAAAATCAAGGTATTT.